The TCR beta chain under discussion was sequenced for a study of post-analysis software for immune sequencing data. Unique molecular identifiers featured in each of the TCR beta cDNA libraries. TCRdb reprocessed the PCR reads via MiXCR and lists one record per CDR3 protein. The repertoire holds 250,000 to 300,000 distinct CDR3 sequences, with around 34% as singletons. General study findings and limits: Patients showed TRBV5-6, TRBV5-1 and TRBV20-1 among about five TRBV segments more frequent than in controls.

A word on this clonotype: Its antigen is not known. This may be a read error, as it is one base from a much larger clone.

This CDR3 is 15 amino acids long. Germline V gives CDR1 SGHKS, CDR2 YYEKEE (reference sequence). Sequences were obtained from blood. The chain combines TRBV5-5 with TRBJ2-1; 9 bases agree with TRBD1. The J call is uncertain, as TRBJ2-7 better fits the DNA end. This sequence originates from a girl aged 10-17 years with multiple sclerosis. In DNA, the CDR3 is TGTGCCAGCAGTCCGAACAGGGGGCTCTACAATGAGCAGTACTTC. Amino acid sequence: CASSPNRGLYNEQYF.